This TCR beta chain was found in a study of beta chain features in type 1 diabetes (dated by TCRdb to the late 2010s). At the level of the whole study: Mean age, gender distribution, total cell number and subset yield were not different between patients and healthy donors. Across all samples, some 110,000,000 sorted cells were examined, and cell number per subset correlated strongly with RNA yield. The study compared TCRB repertoires of sorted circulating CD4+ T cell subsets between recently diagnosed type 1 diabetes patients and matched healthy donors. Whereas all 28 donors provided naive and central memory subsets, regulatory and stem cell-like memory subsets were isolated from just 8 patients and roughly 8 healthy donors. Study-wide findings and limitations: Patients with type 1 diabetes made fewer insertions and deleted more nucleotides at VDJ recombination sites, implying thymic rearrangement abnormalities. Sequencing cDNA rather than genomic DNA could over-represent highly expressing activated cells, although activation and CD3 levels did not differ between groups. A moderate but significant shortening of TCRB CDR3 length was observed in type 1 diabetes patients in all four CD4+ subsets. Shorter templates might have been favored by PCR, but patient and control samples were amplified and corrected together, so both groups would have been affected equally by any skew. Only small numbers of individuals were included in the HLA sub-analyses, which left unresolved whether HLA type had any influence on TCRB rearrangement. The naive, central memory and regulatory TCRB repertoires appeared to resemble one another more closely among patients than among healthy donors.

A single peripheral blood draw of 90 to 150 mL on average was collected from each donor into heparinised tubes. A BD FACSAria II and a panel including CD45RO, CCR7, CD25, CD127, CD95 and CD27 were used to sort naive, central memory, regulatory and stem cell-like memory CD4+ T cells. Every sorted population had a purity above 95%. PBMCs were isolated immediately by Lymphoprep density gradient centrifugation and stained directly without culture. So that batch effects would be minimized, each experiment stained and sorted samples in pairs, pairing one healthy donor with one patient. This clone was counted only a few times. This clone's antigen is unknown. No clone much larger than this one lies a single base away; base qualities are absent. The entire isolated RNA was reverse transcribed using the High Capacity cDNA Reverse Transcription Kit, and thus expressed TCRB transcripts were sequenced. Naive, central memory and regulatory T cell samples underwent deep immunoSEQ sequencing, averaging around 4 million total reads per sample. Sorted cells were lysed in RLT buffer, and RNA was extracted using DNase-treated RNeasy Micro or Mini kits according to cell number. Each cell subset was processed separately to prevent cross-contamination, with patient and healthy donor samples processed together. Using the immunoSEQ multiplex PCR, TCRB sequences were amplified from cDNA into 87-bp fragments spanning the CDR3 region. Sequencing of the amplicons was performed on the Illumina HiSeq platform. The paper's processing steps were these. PCR bias was corrected computationally using synthetic template baselines, and reads within Hamming distance 2 were collapsed, with unmergeable singletons discarded. Reads were aligned against IMGT to assign V, D and J genes, CDR3 length and insertions or deletions at six rearrangement sites. Within each subset, clonotype counts were normalized to sorted cell number, after which true diversity and Gini coefficients were computed with the tcR R package. The overlap coefficient, calculated on TCRB nucleotide sequences, was used to measure repertoire sharing. Out-of-frame TCRB sequences from naive cells were analyzed to stand in for the pre-selection repertoire. TCRdb limited this immuneACCESS table to in-frame rearrangements with V and J called. A share of clones is missing; checked studies link under half to unresolved V genes, and the rest is unexplained. The DNA gave D and trimming, while V, J and clone size come from that table. The sample yields under 950,000 clones; roughly 16% were counted once. Of the sample, about 0.02% is held by the ten largest clones.

According to the germline V gene, CDR1 reads SGHTA and CDR2 reads FQGTGA. The CDR3 covers 14 residues, taking in both the cysteine and the phenylalanine. Kept here is only the CDR3 DNA, which spans 42 bases and is read in frame from base 1. At the junction V is shortened by 6 bases and J by 7 bases; bases outside the gene matches: 5. This TCR was recovered from a woman younger than 30 in good health. Sample: naive CD4+ T cells from blood. According to the study, the label for this sample's cell subset or site signals: true naive CD4+ T cells. Recombination joined TRBV7-3 with TRBJ2-2; TRBD2 aligns with 10 central bases. The CDR3 region reads CASSPSGRGGELFF. Here is the DNA: TGTGCCAGCAGTCCGAGCGGGAGGGGCGGGGAGCTGTTTTTT.